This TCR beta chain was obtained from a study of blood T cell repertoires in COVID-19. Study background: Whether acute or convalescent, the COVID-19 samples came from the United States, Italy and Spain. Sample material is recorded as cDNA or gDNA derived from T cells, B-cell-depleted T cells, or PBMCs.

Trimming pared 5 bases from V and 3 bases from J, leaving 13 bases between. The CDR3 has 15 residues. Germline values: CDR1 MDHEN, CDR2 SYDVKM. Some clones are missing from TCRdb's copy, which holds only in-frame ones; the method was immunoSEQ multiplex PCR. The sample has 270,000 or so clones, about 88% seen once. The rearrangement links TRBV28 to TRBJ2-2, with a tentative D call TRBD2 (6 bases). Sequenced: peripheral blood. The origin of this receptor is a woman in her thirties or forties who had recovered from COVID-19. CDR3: CASSPLGLYTGELFF. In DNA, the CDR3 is TGTGCCAGCAGTCCCCTGGGACTTTACACCGGGGAGCTGTTTTTT.